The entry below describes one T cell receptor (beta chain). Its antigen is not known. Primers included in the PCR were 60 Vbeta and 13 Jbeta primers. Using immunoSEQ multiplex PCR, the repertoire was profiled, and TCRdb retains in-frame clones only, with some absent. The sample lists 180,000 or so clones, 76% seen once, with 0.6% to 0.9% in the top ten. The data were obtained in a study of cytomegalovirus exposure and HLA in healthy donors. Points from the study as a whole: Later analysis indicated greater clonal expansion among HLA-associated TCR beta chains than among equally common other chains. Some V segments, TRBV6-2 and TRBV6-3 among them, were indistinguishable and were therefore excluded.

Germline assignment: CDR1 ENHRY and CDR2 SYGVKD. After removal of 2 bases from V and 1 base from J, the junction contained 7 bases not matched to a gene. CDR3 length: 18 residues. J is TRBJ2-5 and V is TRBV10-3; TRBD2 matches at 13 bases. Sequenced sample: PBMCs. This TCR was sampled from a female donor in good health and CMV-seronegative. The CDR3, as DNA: TGTGCCATCAGTGAGGGAGGGACTAGCGGGACCTTCCAAGAGACCCAGTACTTC. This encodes CAISEGGTSGTFQETQYF.